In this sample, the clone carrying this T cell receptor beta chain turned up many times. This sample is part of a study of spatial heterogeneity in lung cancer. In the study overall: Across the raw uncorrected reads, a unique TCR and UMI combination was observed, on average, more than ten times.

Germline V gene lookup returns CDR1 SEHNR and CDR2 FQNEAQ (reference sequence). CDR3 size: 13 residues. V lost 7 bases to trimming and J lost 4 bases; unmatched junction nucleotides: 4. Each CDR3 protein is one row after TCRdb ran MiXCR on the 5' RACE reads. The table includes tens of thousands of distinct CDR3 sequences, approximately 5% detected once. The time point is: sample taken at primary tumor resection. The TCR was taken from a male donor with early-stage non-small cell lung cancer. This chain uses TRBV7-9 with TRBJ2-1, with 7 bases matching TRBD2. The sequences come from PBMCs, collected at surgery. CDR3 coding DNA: TGTGCCAGCACCCTGGGGGGGTACAATGAGCAGTTCTTC. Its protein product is CASTLGGYNEQFF.